One and the same sample provided the 15 T cell receptor beta chains below, sequenced in a study of shared clonotypes between healthy human individuals (dated by TCRdb to 2020 to 2021). The method behind the library was the immunoSEQ multiplex PCR assay. TCRdb re-hosts the immuneACCESS table, in-frame sequences only. Its copies lack some clones; in the studies checked, an unresolved V gene accounts for under half of them, and the cause for the rest is not known. Counted in this sample were about a million clones; approximately 80% of them appeared once. Almost 0.9% of the sample rests with the top ten. Input material: memory CD4+ T cells from PBMCs. According to the study, the label for this sample's cell subset or site signals: CD45RA-negative fraction. The receptors shown here come from a man between 18 and 29 years old in good health. Some clones in this sample may be carry-over from other donors' samples.

J is TRBJ1-6 and V is TRBV27; D gene ambiguous. This CDR3 comprises 15 residues. Trimming removed 4 bases at V and 8 bases at J, with 15 bases between. Germline CDR1 MNHEY, CDR2 SMNVEV (reference sequence). The CDR3 region has the DNA TGTGCCAGCAGTTCCTCTTGGACGGCCGATTCACCCCTCCACTTT. It codes for CASSSSWTADSPLHF.

In this sample, this clone turned up a few times. The chain employs TRBV7-9 and TRBJ2-1, with TRBD2 matching 7 bases. From germline, CDR1 is SEHNR and CDR2 FQNEAQ (reference sequence). The CDR3 has 19 amino acids. With V trimmed by 1 base and J by 0 bases, 12 bases remained unmatched. This CDR3 reads CASSLVGRSSGSSYNEQFF. The DNA of the CDR3 is TGTGCCAGCAGCTTAGTTGGGAGGTCTAGCGGAAGCTCCTACAATGAGCAGTTCTTC.

V and J are TRBV5-4 and TRBJ2-1; 10 nucleotides agree with TRBD2. The trim removed 2 bases at V and 6 bases at J, leaving 8 bases unmatched. From germline, CDR1 is SGHNT and CDR2 YYREEE (reference sequence). This CDR3 has 16 residues. The CDR3 here is CASSLVAGGVSNEQFF. The CDR3 DNA reads as TGTGCCAGCAGCTTAGTAGCGGGAGGTGTTAGCAATGAGCAGTTCTTC.

The chain couples TRBV7-2 to TRBJ2-5; possible D gene TRBD1, 5 bases. CDR3 length equals 15 residues. The ends were cut back, 7 bases at V and 4 bases at J, with 19 bases in the middle. Germline-derived CDR1 and CDR2 are SGHTA and FQGNSA. This CDR3 reads CASTLRAGWGETQYF. The DNA for the CDR3 is TGTGCCAGCACCCTCAGGGCAGGGTGGGGAGAGACCCAGTACTTC.

The rearrangement joins TRBV28 to TRBJ2-7; TRBD1 matches 12 bases. Germline CDR1 MDHEN, CDR2 SYDVKM. V trimming: 5 bases; J trimming: 0 bases; junction bases outside the gene matches: 5. The length of the CDR3 is 16 residues. Here the CDR3 DNA reads TGTGCCAGCAGTATACTGGGACAGGGGGCCTCCTACGAGCAGTACTTC. Protein product: CASSILGQGASYEQYF.

The rearrangement uses TRBV28 and TRBJ1-1, with D maybe TRBD1 (5 bases). The CDR3 loop spans 12 amino acids. Trimming shortened V by 5 bases and J by 9 bases, and 13 bases separated the two germline ends. The germline V gene has CDR1 MDHEN and CDR2 SYDVKM. CDR3: CASSRDAPKAFF. Here the CDR3 DNA reads TGTGCCAGCAGTAGGGACGCCCCTAAAGCTTTCTTT.

V and J are TRBV5-4 and TRBJ2-1; D may be TRBD2 (6 bases). Trimming took off 5 bases at V and 0 bases at J, with 15 bases between the two ends. The length of the CDR3 is 16 residues. Germline V gene data show CDR1 as SGHNT and CDR2 as YYREEE (reference sequence). The CDR3 loop is CASREGSASSYNEQFF. For the CDR3, the DNA is TGTGCCAGCAGGGAGGGAAGCGCGAGCTCCTACAATGAGCAGTTCTTC.

This clone has more than one count but fewer than ten. The rearrangement uses TRBV11-3 and TRBJ2-3; 8 bases map to TRBD1. This CDR3 comprises 13 residues. Trimming cost V 9 bases and J 5 bases; bases outside gene matches: 7. Germline loops: CDR1 SGHNT, CDR2 YENEEA. Written as DNA, the CDR3 is TGTGCCAGTGGGGCAGGGGGCAGAGATACGCAGTATTTT. Its translation is CASGAGGRDTQYF.

The chain employs TRBV5-1 and TRBJ2-2; D is undetermined. Trimming removed 2 bases from V and 4 bases from J, with 6 bases in between. This CDR3 has 13 residues. The V gene's germline CDR1 is SGHRS and CDR2 YFSETQ. The CDR3 coding sequence is TGCGCCAGCAGCTTCTTCACCACCGGGGAGCTGTTTTTT. As protein: CASSFFTTGELFF. Drawing the rest from reference TRBV5-1 and TRBJ2-2, the complete variable domain is KAGVTQTPRYLIKTRGQQVTLSCSPISGHRSVSWYQQTPGQGLQFLFEYFSETQRNKGNFPGRFSGRQFSNSRSEMNVSTLELGDSALYLCASSFFTTGELFFGEGSRLTVL.

This clone was detected only a few times. CDR3 amino acids: CAWGGPAADEQFF. CDR3 DNA sequence: TGTGCCTGGGGGGGCCCGGCGGCCGATGAGCAGTTCTTC. V and J are TRBV11-2 and TRBJ2-1; D may be TRBD2 (7 bases). Germline CDR1 SGHAT, CDR2 FQNNGV. Trimming pared 11 bases from V and 8 bases from J, leaving 19 bases between. The CDR3 is 13 amino acids.

The CDR3 is CASSPNQLTADTQYF. CDR3 bases: TGTGCCAGCAGCCCAAATCAGTTAACGGCAGATACGCAGTATTTT. V usage is TRBV7-2 and J usage is TRBJ2-3; the D is unclear. V lost 5 bases and J lost 4, with 16 bases in between. Germline V gene data show CDR1 as SGHTA and CDR2 as FQGNSA. CDR3 length: 15 residues.

The chain has TRBV18 and TRBJ1-2; 7 nucleotides line up with TRBD1. The trim removed 6 bases at V and 4 bases at J, leaving 8 bases unmatched. Germline-derived CDR1 and CDR2 are KGHSH and LQKENI. The CDR3 totals 14 residues. The CDR3 sequence: CASSIDRAAYGYTF. CDR3 sequence (DNA): TGTGCCAGCTCGATTGACAGGGCTGCCTATGGCTACACCTTC.

This clone showed up just once. The chain joins TRBV9 to TRBJ2-7; 14 bases are shared with TRBD2. CDR3 length equals 16 residues. With 5 bases clipped from V and 2 bases from J, the junction kept 6 bases outside the gene matches. Germline CDR1 reads SGDLS; CDR2 reads YYNGEE. This CDR3 reads CASSPRLAGGPYEQYF. Here the CDR3 DNA reads TGTGCCAGCAGTCCTAGACTAGCGGGAGGGCCCTACGAGCAGTACTTC.

The chain has TRBV11-3 and TRBJ2-7; 12 bases match TRBD2. This CDR3 spans 16 amino acids. Unmatched junction bases numbered 4, after V lost 4 bases and J lost 0 bases. CDR1 is SGHNT, CDR2 YENEEA, per germline. The CDR3: CASSSRLAGVSYEQYF. CDR3 sequence (DNA): TGTGCCAGCAGCTCGCGACTAGCGGGAGTCTCCTACGAGCAGTACTTC.

The V gene is TRBV7-3, the J gene TRBJ1-1; D remains unclear. Trimming shortened V by 0 bases and J by 0 bases, and 8 bases separated the two germline ends. Germline CDR1 SGHTA, CDR2 FQGTGA. There are 15 residues in the CDR3. CDR3 sequence: CASSLTSQMNTEAFF. The CDR3 DNA follows: TGTGCCAGCAGCTTAACGAGTCAGATGAACACTGAAGCTTTCTTT.